These T cell receptor beta chains were read from a single sample in a study. TCRdb processed the 5' RACE reads anew with MiXCR; each CDR3 protein has one entry. The repertoire holds approximately 37,000 distinct CDR3 sequences, with approximately 20% as singletons. Material for sequencing was naive CD4+ T cells sorted from a lymph node. Receptors originate from a female donor with breast cancer. The CDR3 runs from the conserved cysteine through the conserved F or W. The order of the fields is CDR3 protein, CDR3 DNA, J gene, D gene, clone size, V gene. The D gene is left open where the match is weak. Clone size is given for some rows only: seen once, a few or many times, or a class if the clone is expanded.

CDR3aa: CASSTGSEQYF
CDR3nt: TGTGCCAGTAGTACGGGAAGCGAGCAGTACTTC
j_gene: TRBJ2-7
d_gene: -
abundance: -
v_gene: TRBV19

CDR3aa: CASSPPDSPNTEAFF
CDR3nt: TGCGCCAGCAGCCCCCCGGACAGTCCGAACACTGAAGCTTTCTTT
j_gene: TRBJ1-1
d_gene: -
abundance: few
v_gene: TRBV5-1

CDR3aa: CSALDGGLGGYTF
CDR3nt: TGCAGTGCTTTGGACGGAGGCCTAGGTGGCTACACCTTC
j_gene: TRBJ1-2
d_gene: -
abundance: many
v_gene: TRBV20-1

CDR3aa: CASSFSADGTQYF
CDR3nt: TGTGCCAGCAGCTTTTCCGCGGATGGGACCCAGTACTTC
j_gene: TRBJ2-5
d_gene: -
abundance: few
v_gene: TRBV7-6

CDR3aa: CASSTPDSGANVLTF
CDR3nt: TGTGCCAGCAGCACCCCAGACTCTGGGGCCAACGTCCTGACTTTC
j_gene: TRBJ2-6
d_gene: -
abundance: few
v_gene: TRBV9

CDR3aa: CASSPTAGMGIQYF
CDR3nt: TGTGCCAGCAGTCCCACGGCAGGGATGGGCATTCAGTACTTC
j_gene: TRBJ2-4
d_gene: -
abundance: -
v_gene: TRBV28

CDR3aa: CASSLNTGKSYEQYF
CDR3nt: TGCGCCAGCAGCCTAAACACAGGGAAGTCCTACGAGCAGTACTTC
j_gene: TRBJ2-7
d_gene: -
abundance: once
v_gene: TRBV5-1

CDR3aa: CASSTPNRGHYEQYF
CDR3nt: TGTGCCAGCAGTACGCCTAACAGGGGGCATTACGAGCAGTACTTC
j_gene: TRBJ2-7
d_gene: TRBD1
abundance: -
v_gene: TRBV12-3/TRBV12-4

CDR3aa: CSGFRTGGAADTQYF
CDR3nt: TGCAGCGGATTTCGGACAGGGGGCGCGGCAGATACGCAGTATTTT
j_gene: TRBJ2-3
d_gene: TRBD1
abundance: few
v_gene: TRBV29-1

CDR3aa: CASSVTGTGNQPQHF
CDR3nt: TGCGCCAGCAGCGTTACAGGGACGGGCAATCAGCCCCAGCATTTT
j_gene: TRBJ1-5
d_gene: -
abundance: -
v_gene: TRBV5-1

CDR3aa: CASSPARGTDTQYF
CDR3nt: TGTGCCAGCAGCCCAGCGAGGGGCACAGATACGCAGTATTTT
j_gene: TRBJ2-3
d_gene: -
abundance: -
v_gene: TRBV6-1

CDR3aa: CASNPGEGGYPNTEAFF
CDR3nt: TGTGCCAGCAACCCAGGGGAGGGAGGGTACCCCAACACTGAAGCTTTCTTT
j_gene: TRBJ1-1
d_gene: -
abundance: few
v_gene: TRBV12-3/TRBV12-4

CDR3aa: CASSTGQGSSPLHF
CDR3nt: TGTGCCAGTTCTACCGGACAGGGAAGTTCACCCCTCCACTTT
j_gene: TRBJ1-6
d_gene: TRBD1
abundance: few
v_gene: TRBV19

CDR3aa: CSASSGRTYSYNEQFF
CDR3nt: TGCAGTGCTAGTAGCGGGAGAACCTACTCCTACAATGAGCAGTTCTTC
j_gene: TRBJ2-1
d_gene: TRBD2
abundance: few
v_gene: TRBV20-1

CDR3aa: CASSNSKETQYF
CDR3nt: TGTGCCAGCAGCAACTCCAAGGAGACCCAGTACTTC
j_gene: TRBJ2-5
d_gene: -
abundance: -
v_gene: TRBV6-2/TRBV6-3

CDR3aa: CASSLLAGGRGYEQYF
CDR3nt: TGTGCCAGCAGCTTACTAGCGGGGGGGAGGGGCTACGAGCAGTACTTC
j_gene: TRBJ2-7
d_gene: TRBD2
abundance: many
v_gene: TRBV5-6

CDR3aa: CASSLGPGGGLETQYF
CDR3nt: TGTGCCAGCAGCTTGGGCCCCGGAGGAGGGTTAGAGACCCAGTACTTC
j_gene: TRBJ2-5
d_gene: -
abundance: many
v_gene: TRBV5-5

CDR3aa: CASSLGVTVNNEQFF
CDR3nt: TGTGCCAGCAGCTTAGGGGTGACAGTCAACAATGAGCAGTTCTTC
j_gene: TRBJ2-1
d_gene: -
abundance: few
v_gene: TRBV7-9

CDR3aa: CASSLAEIYEQYF
CDR3nt: TGTGCCAGCAGCTTAGCCGAGATCTACGAGCAGTACTTC
j_gene: TRBJ2-7
d_gene: -
abundance: -
v_gene: TRBV7-2

CDR3aa: CASTDPSGARTEAFF
CDR3nt: TGCGCCAGCACGGACCCCAGCGGGGCGAGGACTGAAGCTTTCTTT
j_gene: TRBJ1-1
d_gene: -
abundance: few
v_gene: TRBV5-1

CDR3aa: CASNGLAGELFF
CDR3nt: TGTGCCAGCAATGGACTGGCCGGGGAGCTGTTTTTT
j_gene: TRBJ2-2
d_gene: -
abundance: -
v_gene: TRBV2

CDR3aa: CSAKYSNQPQHF
CDR3nt: TGCAGTGCTAAGTATAGCAATCAGCCCCAGCATTTT
j_gene: TRBJ1-5
d_gene: -
abundance: many
v_gene: TRBV20-1

CDR3aa: CASRLNRGYTF
CDR3nt: TGTGCCAGCAGACTTAATCGGGGCTACACCTTC
j_gene: TRBJ1-2
d_gene: -
abundance: few
v_gene: TRBV28

CDR3aa: CSARVPGADTQYF
CDR3nt: TGCAGTGCTAGGGTTCCGGGCGCAGATACGCAGTATTTT
j_gene: TRBJ2-3
d_gene: -
abundance: few
v_gene: TRBV20-1

CDR3aa: CSVEGNTEAFF
CDR3nt: TGCAGCGTTGAAGGGAACACTGAAGCTTTCTTT
j_gene: TRBJ1-1
d_gene: -
abundance: -
v_gene: TRBV29-1

CDR3aa: CASSSQRQGYEQYF
CDR3nt: TGTGCCAGCAGTTCCCAACGACAGGGTTACGAGCAGTACTTC
j_gene: TRBJ2-7
d_gene: TRBD1
abundance: -
v_gene: TRBV6-2/TRBV6-3

CDR3aa: CAISDNRGDYGYTF
CDR3nt: TGTGCCATCAGTGACAACAGGGGAGACTATGGCTACACCTTC
j_gene: TRBJ1-2
d_gene: TRBD1
abundance: -
v_gene: TRBV10-3

CDR3aa: CATGPGQSYEQYF
CDR3nt: TGTGCCACTGGCCCCGGACAATCCTACGAGCAGTACTTC
j_gene: TRBJ2-7
d_gene: -
abundance: -
v_gene: TRBV6-1

CDR3aa: CASSLAVVTDTQYF
CDR3nt: TGCGCCAGCAGCTTGGCCGTGGTCACAGATACGCAGTATTTT
j_gene: TRBJ2-3
d_gene: -
abundance: few
v_gene: TRBV5-1

CDR3aa: CASSRGQRGEGYTF
CDR3nt: TGCGCCAGCAGTCGAGGACAGCGGGGCGAGGGCTACACCTTC
j_gene: TRBJ1-2
d_gene: -
abundance: many
v_gene: TRBV5-1

CDR3aa: CSVDTKRQSEAFF
CDR3nt: TGCAGCGTTGATACGAAAAGGCAGAGTGAAGCTTTCTTT
j_gene: TRBJ1-1
d_gene: -
abundance: few
v_gene: TRBV29-1

CDR3aa: CAWSDLPGVYNEQFF
CDR3nt: TGTGCCTGGAGTGATCTCCCAGGGGTCTACAATGAGCAGTTCTTC
j_gene: TRBJ2-1
d_gene: -
abundance: -
v_gene: TRBV30

CDR3aa: CASSLASGGTGELFF
CDR3nt: TGTGCCAGCAGCTTAGCGTCAGGGGGCACCGGGGAGCTGTTTTTT
j_gene: TRBJ2-2
d_gene: TRBD1
abundance: few
v_gene: TRBV7-9

CDR3aa: CASSPQVRGEAFF
CDR3nt: TGTGCCAGCAGTCCACAAGTCAGGGGTGAAGCTTTCTTT
j_gene: TRBJ1-1
d_gene: -
abundance: few
v_gene: TRBV12-3/TRBV12-4

CDR3aa: CAISGRTGERSEAFF
CDR3nt: TGTGCCATCAGTGGGAGAACAGGGGAGAGGTCTGAAGCTTTCTTT
j_gene: TRBJ1-1
d_gene: TRBD1
abundance: -
v_gene: TRBV10-3

CDR3aa: CSARDPRSSGYEQYF
CDR3nt: TGCAGTGCTAGAGACCCGAGAAGTAGTGGGTACGAGCAGTACTTC
j_gene: TRBJ2-7
d_gene: -
abundance: few
v_gene: TRBV20-1

CDR3aa: CASSFGGVSTEAFF
CDR3nt: TGCGCCAGCAGCTTTGGAGGGGTAAGCACTGAAGCTTTCTTT
j_gene: TRBJ1-1
d_gene: -
abundance: -
v_gene: TRBV5-1

CDR3aa: CSWRSTDTQYF
CDR3nt: TGCAGTTGGCGGAGCACAGATACGCAGTATTTT
j_gene: TRBJ2-3
d_gene: -
abundance: many
v_gene: TRBV20-1

CDR3aa: CASSLLGGIALSQYF
CDR3nt: TGTGCCAGCAGTTTATTGGGCGGGATCGCTCTTAGCCAGTACTTC
j_gene: TRBJ2-5
d_gene: -
abundance: -
v_gene: TRBV28

CDR3aa: CASSVASGQLAGELFF
CDR3nt: TGTGCCAGCAGCGTGGCTAGCGGGCAATTGGCCGGGGAGCTGTTTTTT
j_gene: TRBJ2-2
d_gene: TRBD2
abundance: few
v_gene: TRBV9

CDR3aa: CASSLSGTKETQYF
CDR3nt: TGCGCCAGCAGCTTGTCCGGGACCAAAGAGACCCAGTACTTC
j_gene: TRBJ2-5
d_gene: -
abundance: -
v_gene: TRBV5-1

CDR3aa: CASSIGQFFSGNTIYF
CDR3nt: TGTGCCAGTAGTATAGGACAGTTCTTCTCTGGAAACACCATATATTTT
j_gene: TRBJ1-3
d_gene: -
abundance: few
v_gene: TRBV19

CDR3aa: CASSFRSGHNEQFF
CDR3nt: TGTGCCAGCAGCTTTAGGAGCGGTCACAATGAGCAGTTCTTC
j_gene: TRBJ2-1
d_gene: -
abundance: few
v_gene: TRBV7-2

CDR3aa: CACDRVRGYEQYF
CDR3nt: TGTGCCTGCGACAGGGTAAGAGGCTACGAGCAGTACTTC
j_gene: TRBJ2-7
d_gene: TRBD1
abundance: -
v_gene: TRBV30

CDR3aa: CASSHTWTSGQETQYF
CDR3nt: TGTGCCAGCAGCCATACCTGGACTAGCGGGCAAGAGACCCAGTACTTC
j_gene: TRBJ2-5
d_gene: TRBD2
abundance: -
v_gene: TRBV12-3/TRBV12-4

CDR3aa: CASSLVVDREAYGYTF
CDR3nt: TGTGCCAGCAGTTTGGTCGTAGACAGGGAGGCTTATGGCTACACCTTC
j_gene: TRBJ1-2
d_gene: TRBD1
abundance: many
v_gene: TRBV28

CDR3aa: CASSYQGVSPLHF
CDR3nt: TGTGCCAGCAGTTATCAGGGGGTTTCACCCCTCCACTTT
j_gene: TRBJ1-6
d_gene: TRBD1
abundance: -
v_gene: TRBV6-5

CDR3aa: CASSPIAGLNTDTQYF
CDR3nt: TGTGCCAGCAGCCCTATAGCGGGACTTAACACAGATACGCAGTATTTT
j_gene: TRBJ2-3
d_gene: TRBD2
abundance: -
v_gene: TRBV3-1

CDR3aa: CASSQDRRSIDEQFF
CDR3nt: TGTGCCAGCAGCCAAGATAGGAGGAGCATCGATGAGCAGTTCTTC
j_gene: TRBJ2-1
d_gene: -
abundance: few
v_gene: TRBV3-1

CDR3aa: CASSFTGTGELFF
CDR3nt: TGTGCCAGCAGCTTTACGGGGACCGGGGAGCTGTTTTTT
j_gene: TRBJ2-2
d_gene: -
abundance: few
v_gene: TRBV5-5

CDR3aa: CAWQTGGSGNTIYF
CDR3nt: TGTGCCTGGCAGACAGGGGGCTCTGGAAACACCATATATTTT
j_gene: TRBJ1-3
d_gene: TRBD1
abundance: -
v_gene: TRBV30

CDR3aa: CAWTRSGGGQPQHF
CDR3nt: TGTGCCTGGACCCGTTCTGGGGGAGGACAGCCCCAGCATTTT
j_gene: TRBJ1-5
d_gene: -
abundance: many
v_gene: TRBV30

CDR3aa: CASSHDTSGELFF
CDR3nt: TGCGCCAGCAGCCATGATACATCCGGGGAGCTGTTTTTT
j_gene: TRBJ2-2
d_gene: -
abundance: -
v_gene: TRBV4-3

CDR3aa: CSAPRPPYNEQFF
CDR3nt: TGCAGTGCTCCTCGCCCCCCGTACAATGAGCAGTTCTTC
j_gene: TRBJ2-1
d_gene: -
abundance: many
v_gene: TRBV20-1

CDR3aa: CSAGGPLGETQYF
CDR3nt: TGCAGTGCTGGGGGCCCCCTAGGGGAGACCCAGTACTTC
j_gene: TRBJ2-5
d_gene: -
abundance: many
v_gene: TRBV20-1

CDR3aa: CASGARTSGYNEQFF
CDR3nt: TGTGCCAGTGGAGCGCGGACTAGCGGGTACAATGAGCAGTTCTTC
j_gene: TRBJ2-1
d_gene: TRBD2
abundance: few
v_gene: TRBV6-6

CDR3aa: CASSSTGARTEAFF
CDR3nt: TGTGCCAGCAGCAGTACAGGGGCGCGCACTGAAGCTTTCTTT
j_gene: TRBJ1-1
d_gene: TRBD1
abundance: many
v_gene: TRBV7-2

CDR3aa: CASSLGEAEQFF
CDR3nt: TGTGCCAGCAGCTTAGGAGAGGCCGAGCAGTTCTTC
j_gene: TRBJ2-1
d_gene: -
abundance: many
v_gene: TRBV7-9

CDR3aa: CASYRDRVYEQFF
CDR3nt: TGCGCCAGCTACAGGGACAGGGTCTATGAGCAGTTCTTC
j_gene: TRBJ2-1
d_gene: TRBD1
abundance: -
v_gene: TRBV5-1

CDR3aa: CANTTQLGHTDTQYF
CDR3nt: TGTGCCAACACCACACAGCTCGGACACACAGATACGCAGTATTTT
j_gene: TRBJ2-3
d_gene: -
abundance: few
v_gene: TRBV21-1